Presented here are 7 T cell receptor beta chains from one specimen sequenced in a study of blood T cell repertoires in COVID-19. Clones were sequenced by immunoSEQ multiplex PCR, and TCRdb holds only the in-frame ones, with some missing. The table has about 120,000 clones, around 85% seen once; the top ten hold about 17%. The sequencing sample was made of peripheral blood. The origin of the receptors is a man in his thirties or forties with COVID-19, enrolled during active disease.

The gene calls are TRBV20-1 and TRBJ2-1; 8 nucleotides line up with TRBD1. This CDR3 region has 11 residues. CDR1 DFQATT and CDR2 SNEGSKA come from the germline V gene (reference sequence). The CDR3 sequence: CSVDRGNEQFF. CDR3 nucleotide sequence: TGCAGCGTCGACAGGGGCAATGAGCAGTTCTTC.

The chain uses TRBV5-4 and TRBJ2-3; a weak D match, TRBD2 (5 bases). Looked up from germline, CDR1 is SGHNT and CDR2 is YYREEE (reference sequence). The CDR3 is made up of 16 amino acids. V was shortened by 4 bases and J by 0 bases, with 15 bases between the two germline ends. CDR3 bases: TGTGCCAGCAGCCCCCAAGGAGGACCGAGCACAGATACGCAGTATTTT. Amino acids: CASSPQGGPSTDTQYF.

The chain combines TRBV19 with TRBJ2-3, with D unresolved. Trimming cost V 4 bases and J 0 bases, with 2 bases left between them. From germline, CDR1 is LNHDA and CDR2 SQIVND (reference sequence). There are 12 residues in the CDR3. The CDR3 bases are TGTGCCAGTAGTACAAGCACAGATACGCAGTATTTT. Translation gives CASSTSTDTQYF.

With regard to this clone: Different DNA sequences within this sample yield the same CDR3. CDR3 sequence reads: CASSVTGNEKLFF. The CDR3 DNA is TGTGCCAGCAGCGTGACGGGGAATGAAAAACTGTTTTTT. V and J are TRBV9 and TRBJ1-4; no clear D gene. Trimming took off 2 bases at V and 5 bases at J, with 7 bases between the two ends. Germline V gene sequence: CDR1 SGDLS, CDR2 YYNGEE. This CDR3 comprises 13 residues. The entire variable domain, with the rest obtained from reference TRBV9 and TRBJ1-4, is as follows: DSGVTQTPKHLITATGQRVTLRCSPRSGDLSVYWYQQSLDQGLQFLIQYYNGEERAKGNILERFSAQQFPDLHSELNLSSLELGDSALYFCASSVTGNEKLFFGSGTQLSVL.

This clone has more than one count but fewer than ten. This chain uses TRBV6-5 with TRBJ1-1; TRBD1 matches 7 bases. The CDR3 has 15 residues. Germline CDR1 and CDR2: MNHEY and SVGAGI. V lost 10 bases and J lost 1; bases outside the gene matches: 12. The DNA of the CDR3 is TGTGCCACCATAATAGGGGGCAGGCAGAACACTGAAGCTTTCTTT. It specifies CATIIGGRQNTEAFF.

The V and J genes are TRBV6-5 and TRBJ1-4; D gene uncertain. Germline values: CDR1 MNHEY, CDR2 SVGAGI. Trimming stripped 0 bases from V and 8 bases from J, with 7 bases between. The CDR3 loop spans 13 amino acids. CDR3 loop: CASSYSTYEKLFF. Here the CDR3 DNA reads TGTGCCAGCAGTTACTCGACTTACGAAAAACTGTTTTTT.

This clone was seen a handful of times. The chain couples TRBV25-1 to TRBJ2-1; no clear D gene. The CDR3 runs to 17 residues. V gave up 1 base and J gave up 0 bases, with 13 bases separating them. CDR1 is MGHDK, CDR2 SYGVNS, per germline. CDR3 nucleotide sequence: TGTGCCAGCAGTGAATCCCCCGCGGCTAGCTCCTACAATGAGCAGTTCTTC. Protein: CASSESPAASSYNEQFF.